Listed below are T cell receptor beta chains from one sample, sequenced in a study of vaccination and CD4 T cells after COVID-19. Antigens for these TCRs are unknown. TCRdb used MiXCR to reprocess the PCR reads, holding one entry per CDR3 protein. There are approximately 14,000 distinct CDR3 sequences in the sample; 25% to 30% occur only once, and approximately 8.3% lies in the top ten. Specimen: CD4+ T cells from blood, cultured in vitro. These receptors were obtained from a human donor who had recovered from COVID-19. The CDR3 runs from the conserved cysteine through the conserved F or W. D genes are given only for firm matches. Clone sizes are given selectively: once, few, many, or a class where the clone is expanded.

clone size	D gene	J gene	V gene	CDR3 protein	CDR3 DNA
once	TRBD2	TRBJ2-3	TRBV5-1	CASTEPGLGTDTQYF	TGCGCCAGCACCGAGCCGGGACTAGGCACAGATACGCAGTATTTT
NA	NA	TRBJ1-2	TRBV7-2	CASSLAGGAVNYGYTF	TGTGCCAGCAGCTTAGCGGGGGGGGCGGTTAACTATGGCTACACCTTC
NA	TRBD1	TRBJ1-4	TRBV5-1	CASSFGGQGKLFF	TGCGCCAGCAGCTTTGGGGGACAGGGAAAACTGTTTTTT
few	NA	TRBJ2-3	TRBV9	CASSVGPSGLRDTQYF	TGTGCCAGCAGCGTAGGCCCTTCGGGACTCAGGGATACGCAGTATTTT
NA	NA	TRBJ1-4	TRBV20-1	CSWGEPATNEKLFF	TGCAGTTGGGGGGAGCCTGCAACTAATGAAAAACTGTTTTTT
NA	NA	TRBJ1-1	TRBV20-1	CSARWGFGWNTEAFF	TGCAGTGCTAGATGGGGTTTCGGTTGGAACACTGAAGCTTTCTTT
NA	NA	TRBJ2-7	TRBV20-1	CSATAGTPYEQYF	TGCAGTGCAACGGCCGGGACACCCTACGAGCAGTACTTC
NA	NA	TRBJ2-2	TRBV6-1	CASLDRDSGELFF	TGTGCCAGCCTCGACAGGGACTCCGGGGAGCTGTTTTTT
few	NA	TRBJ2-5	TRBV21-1	CASTESAGDGETQYF	TGTGCCAGCACCGAGTCAGCGGGGGACGGGGAGACCCAGTACTTC
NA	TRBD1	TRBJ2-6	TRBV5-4	CASSSQGAGANVLTF	TGTGCCAGCAGCTCCCAGGGGGCTGGGGCCAACGTCCTGACTTTC
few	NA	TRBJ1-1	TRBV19	CASNSELKAFF	TGTGCCAGTAACTCAGAACTTAAAGCTTTCTTT
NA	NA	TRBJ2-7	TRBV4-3	CASSQDPVGTVGEQYF	TGCGCCAGCAGCCAAGACCCAGTGGGGACTGTAGGCGAGCAGTACTTC
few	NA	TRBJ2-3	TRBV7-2	CASSYDTQYF	TGTGCCAGCAGCTACGATACGCAGTATTTT
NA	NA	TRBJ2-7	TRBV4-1	CASSQMWASYEQYF	TGCGCCAGCAGCCAAATGTGGGCCTCCTACGAGCAGTACTTC
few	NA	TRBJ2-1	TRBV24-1	CATSDPGQEGSLFF	TGTGCCACCAGTGATCCCGGACAGGAGGGTTCGTTGTTCTTC
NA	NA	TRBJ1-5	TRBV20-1	CSATPRGRTSHQPQHF	TGCAGTGCTACCCCCCGGGGAAGGACAAGCCATCAGCCCCAGCATTTT
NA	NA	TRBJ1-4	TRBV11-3	CASSGSFEGANEKLFF	TGTGCCAGCAGCGGTTCCTTCGAAGGGGCTAATGAAAAACTGTTTTTT
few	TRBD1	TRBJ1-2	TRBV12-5	CASGLWDRDSNTF	TGTGCTAGTGGTTTGTGGGACAGGGATTCAAACACCTTC
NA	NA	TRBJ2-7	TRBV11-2	CASSLAGPNYEQYF	TGTGCCAGCAGCTTAGCCGGCCCCAACTACGAGCAGTACTTC
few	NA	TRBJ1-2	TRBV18	CASSPFGTTANYGYTF	TGTGCCAGCTCACCCTTTGGGACGACTGCTAACTATGGCTACACCTTC
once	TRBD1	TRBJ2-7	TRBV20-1	CSASQGARRNHEQYF	TGCAGTGCTAGCCAGGGGGCGCGGAGGAACCACGAGCAGTACTTC
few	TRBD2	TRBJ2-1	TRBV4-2	CASSLTLAGGRYNEQFF	TGTGCCAGCAGCCTCACTTTAGCGGGGGGACGCTACAATGAGCAGTTCTTC
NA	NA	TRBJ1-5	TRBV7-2	CASSLTGTQPQHF	TGTGCCAGCAGCTTAACAGGGACTCAGCCCCAGCATTTT
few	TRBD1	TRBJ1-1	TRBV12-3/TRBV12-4	CASSNRGLNTEAFF	TGTGCCAGCAGTAACAGGGGACTGAACACTGAAGCTTTCTTT
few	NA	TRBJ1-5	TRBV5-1	CASSLEGSQYQPQHF	TGCGCCAGCAGCTTGGAGGGGTCGCAATATCAGCCCCAGCATTTT
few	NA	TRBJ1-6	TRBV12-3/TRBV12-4	CASSLNNSPLHF	TGTGCCAGCAGTTTAAATAATTCACCCCTCCACTTT
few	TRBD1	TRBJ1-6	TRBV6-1	CASSPGYPATGNSPLHF	TGTGCCAGCAGTCCCGGGTACCCAGCGACAGGGAACTCACCCCTCCACTTT
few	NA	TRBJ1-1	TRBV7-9	CASFTGLGNTEAFF	TGTGCCAGCTTTACAGGGCTTGGGAACACTGAAGCTTTCTTT
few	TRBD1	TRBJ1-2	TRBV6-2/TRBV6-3	CASRGQGSEINYGYTF	TGTGCCAGCAGGGGACAGGGAAGCGAGATTAACTATGGCTACACCTTC
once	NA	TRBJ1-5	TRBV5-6	CASSLGEGPQHF	TGTGCCAGCAGCTTGGGGGAGGGACCCCAGCATTTT
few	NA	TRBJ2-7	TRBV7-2	CASSLEVPREQYF	TGTGCCAGCAGCTTAGAGGTCCCGAGGGAGCAGTACTTC
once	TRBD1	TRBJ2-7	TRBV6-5	CASSYRDRGTYEQYF	TGTGCCAGCAGTTACCGGGACAGGGGGACCTACGAGCAGTACTTC
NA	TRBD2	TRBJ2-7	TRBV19	CASSGLAGYEQYF	TGTGCCAGTAGTGGACTAGCGGGCTACGAGCAGTACTTC
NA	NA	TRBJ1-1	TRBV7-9	CASSLGQIMNTEAFF	TGTGCCAGCAGCTTAGGACAGATCATGAACACTGAAGCTTTCTTT
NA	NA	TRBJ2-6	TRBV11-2	CASSLVWVSLVSGGANVLTF	TGTGCCAGCAGCTTAGTTTGGGTGTCGCTCGTTTCGGGTGGGGCCAACGTCCTGACTTTC
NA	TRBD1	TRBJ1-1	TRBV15	CATSRGTQGAEAFF	TGTGCCACCAGCAGAGGCACGCAGGGGGCTGAAGCTTTCTTT
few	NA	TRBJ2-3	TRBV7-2	CASSSLGTDTQYF	TGTGCCAGCAGCTCCCTCGGTACAGATACGCAGTATTTT
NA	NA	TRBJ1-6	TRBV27	CASRITGRGTYNSPLHF	TGTGCCAGCAGGATAACAGGGAGGGGAACCTATAATTCACCCCTCCACTTT
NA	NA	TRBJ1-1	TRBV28	CASTPNPGQGGTEAFF	TGTGCCAGCACTCCCAACCCGGGGCAGGGTGGCACTGAAGCTTTCTTT
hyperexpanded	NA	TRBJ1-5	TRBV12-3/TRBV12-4	CASGGRIPYQPQHF	TGTGCCAGCGGAGGGCGGATTCCATATCAGCCCCAGCATTTT
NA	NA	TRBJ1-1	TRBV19	CASSIDPGWHTEAFF	TGTGCCAGTAGTATAGATCCAGGGTGGCACACTGAAGCTTTCTTT
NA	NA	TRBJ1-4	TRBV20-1	CSARDTDSLVNEKLFF	TGCAGTGCTAGAGACACCGACAGTCTAGTTAATGAAAAACTGTTTTTT